The 18 T cell receptor beta chains below were found in one sample sequenced in a study of blood T cell repertoires in COVID-19. Profiling relied on immunoSEQ multiplex PCR, and the TCRdb table lists in-frame clones only, not all of them. The sample contains roughly 300,000 clones, roughly 93% of which appear only once. The material sequenced was PBMCs or T cells enriched from blood (not recorded which). All receptors derive from a woman in her 40s with acute COVID-19.

This chain links TRBV12-3 or TRBV12-4 with TRBJ2-3; TRBD2 agrees at 8 bases. The CDR3 consists of 13 residues. J lost 6 bases, V lost 6 bases, and 5 bases had no gene match. CDR3 DNA sequence: TGTGCCAGCAGAACCCGACTAGCGGATACGCAGTATTTT. As protein: CASRTRLADTQYF.

CDR3 loop: CASSFRQGFNYGYTF. In DNA form, the CDR3 reads TGTGCCAGCAGTTTCCGGCAGGGCTTTAACTATGGCTACACCTTC. The chain has TRBV28 and TRBJ1-2; D is possibly TRBD1 (5 bases). The germline V gene encodes CDR1 MDHEN and CDR2 SYDVKM. Deletions cut 3 bases from V and 1 base from J, with 12 bases between. The length of the CDR3 is 15 residues.

The chain has TRBV7-9 and TRBJ2-1; the match to TRBD2 covers 8 bases. Per the germline V gene, CDR1 is SEHNR and CDR2 is FQNEAQ (reference sequence). The CDR3 contains 15 residues. V gave up 5 bases and J gave up 6 bases; unmatched junction bases: 9. The CDR3, as DNA: TGTGCCAGCAGCCCGGGAGGGCAGCACGGCAATGAGCAGTTCTTC. Encoded protein: CASSPGGQHGNEQFF.

The CDR3 region is CASSKATYATDTQYF. The CDR3, as DNA: TGTGCCAGCAGCAAAGCTACTTACGCCACAGATACGCAGTATTTT. The V gene is TRBV14, the J gene TRBJ2-3, with D uncertain. The germline V gene encodes CDR1 SGHDN and CDR2 FVKESK. The CDR3 is 15 amino acids. Trimming took off 5 bases at V and 2 bases at J, with 14 bases between the two ends.

The chain joins TRBV5-6 to TRBJ1-5, with D hard to call. Trimming pared 7 bases from V and 4 bases from J, leaving 18 bases between. The CDR3 is 15 residues long. CDR1 and CDR2 (germline): SGHDT, YYEEEE. CDR3 sequence: CASSVRGQYNQPQHF. CDR3 DNA: TGTGCCAGCTCAGTACGAGGGCAGTATAATCAGCCCCAGCATTTT.

V is TRBV4-1 and J is TRBJ1-1, with D unresolved. The CDR3 is 15 residues long. V was cut by 1 base and J by 0 bases, with 9 bases left in between. Germline CDR1 is MGHRA and CDR2 is YSYEKL. The chain's CDR3 is CASSQGTHMNTEAFF. As DNA, the CDR3 is TGCGCCAGCAGCCAAGGGACTCACATGAACACTGAAGCTTTCTTT.

The chain couples TRBV5-1 to TRBJ2-7; 14 bases are a match to TRBD2. CDR1 and CDR2 from the germline V gene are SGHRS and YFSETQ. The CDR3 is made up of 16 amino acids. V trimming: 3 bases; J trimming: 5 bases; junction bases outside the gene matches: 7. DNA for the CDR3: TGCGCCAGCAGCTGGACGGGACTAGCGGGAGCAAACGAGCAGTACTTC. Translated, it gives CASSWTGLAGANEQYF.

This chain connects TRBV12-3 or TRBV12-4 to TRBJ2-2; D remains unclear. The CDR3 is 13 residues long. The ends were cut back, 10 bases at V and 4 bases at J, with 13 bases in the middle. The CDR3 DNA is TGTGCCACCCGAGAGGCCGTCACCGGGGAGCTGTTTTTT. Translated, it gives CATREAVTGELFF.

The gene calls are TRBV19 and TRBJ1-4; possibly TRBD1 for D (6 bases). Germline V gene sequence: CDR1 LNHDA, CDR2 SQIVND (reference sequence). The ends were cut back, 6 bases at V and 7 bases at J, with 18 bases in the middle. The CDR3 extends over 15 amino acids. The DNA for the CDR3 is TGTGCCAGTAGGAGACAGGTATGGGGCCGTGAAAAACTGTTTTTT. Its protein product is CASRRQVWGREKLFF.

V is TRBV2 and J is TRBJ2-7; 8 bases fit TRBD1. V gave up 5 bases and J gave up 6 bases; unmatched junction bases: 3. The CDR3 length is 12 residues. CDR1 is SNHLY and CDR2 is FYNNEI in the germline V gene. CDR3 in DNA: TGTGCCAGCAGTCCCAGGGGGCCCGAGCAGTACTTC. Its protein product is CASSPRGPEQYF. Supplemented by reference TRBV2 and TRBJ2-7, the full variable domain reads EPEVTQTPSHQVTQMGQEVILRCVPISNHLYFYWYRQILGQKVEFLVSFYNNEISEKSEIFDDQFSVERPDGSNFTLKIRSTKLEDSAMYFCASSPRGPEQYFGPGTRLTVT.

The chain has TRBV7-2 and TRBJ1-2; no clear D. The CDR3 contains 15 residues. Germline V gene lookup returns CDR1 SGHTA and CDR2 FQGNSA. V was shortened by 0 bases and J by 7 bases, with 15 bases between the two germline ends. CDR3 loop: CASSLARGGFGGYTF. Here the CDR3 DNA reads TGTGCCAGCAGCTTAGCGCGGGGAGGGTTCGGTGGCTACACCTTC. The variable domain in full, with the rest retrieved from reference TRBV7-2 and TRBJ1-2, is GAGVSQSPSNKVTEKGKDVELRCDPISGHTALYWYRQSLGQGLEFLIYFQGNSAPDKSGLPSDRFSAERTGGSVSTLTIQRTQQEDSAVYLCASSLARGGFGGYTFGSGTRLTVV.

The V and J genes are TRBV5-3 and TRBJ2-4; 7 bases match TRBD1. TRBV5-3 is recorded as an ORF, its role being uncertain. The CDR3 is 15 residues long. J was trimmed by 3 bases and V by 2 bases; bases with no gene match: 5. The CDR3 spells CARSLKRQGKNIQYF. DNA of the CDR3: TGTGCCAGAAGCTTAAAACGACAGGGCAAAAACATTCAGTACTTC.

The chain couples TRBV5-4 to TRBJ1-6; D not resolved. Germline V CDR1 and CDR2: SGHNT, YYREEE (reference sequence). Trimming took 5 bases from V and 3 from J, leaving 9 bases between them. The CDR3 is made up of 14 amino acids. CDR3 DNA sequence: TGTGCCAGCAGTCTCCGCGGCTATAATTCACCCCTCCACTTT. Its protein product is CASSLRGYNSPLHF.

The chain links TRBV7-2 to TRBJ2-5, with a possible D match to TRBD2 (6 bases). Trimming cost V 6 bases and J 2 bases, with 16 bases left between them. The CDR3 has 15 residues. Germline V lookup: CDR1 SGHTA, CDR2 FQGNSA. The CDR3 DNA reads TGTGCCAGCAGTTTTAGCGGTGGCTCTCAAGAGACCCAGTACTTC. Its translation: CASSFSGGSQETQYF.

The J gene is TRBJ2-2, the V gene TRBV5-4, with 10 bases matching TRBD1. This CDR3 is built from 16 residues. From germline, CDR1 is SGHNT and CDR2 YYREEE (reference sequence). Trimming at V came to 3 bases and at J to 0 bases, leaving 2 bases not matched to a gene. The CDR3 spells CASSYGTGANTGELFF. DNA of the CDR3: TGTGCCAGCAGCTACGGGACAGGGGCGAACACCGGGGAGCTGTTTTTT.

The chain couples TRBV18 to TRBJ2-3; D perhaps matches TRBD1 (5 bases). This CDR3 has 13 residues. The V gene's germline CDR1 is KGHSH and CDR2 LQKENI. V was cut by 3 bases and J by 3 bases, with 7 bases left in between. This CDR3 is CASSPQGTDTQYF. The CDR3 DNA sequence: TGTGCCAGCTCACCGCAGGGAACAGATACGCAGTATTTT.

This clone was detected a few times. The chain recombines TRBV15 with TRBJ1-1, with D possibly matching TRBD1 (6 bases). This CDR3 has 14 residues. CDR1 LNHNV and CDR2 YYDKDF come from the germline V gene (reference sequence). V gave up 1 base and J gave up 3 bases, with 9 bases separating them. The CDR3 protein is CATSRGQAHTEAFF. The CDR3 region has the DNA TGTGCCACCAGCAGAGGACAGGCCCACACTGAAGCTTTCTTT.

The rearrangement links TRBV28 to TRBJ2-7, with 9 bases lining up with TRBD1. V lost 5 bases to trimming and J lost 7 bases; unmatched junction nucleotides: 15. The CDR3 has 16 amino acids. Germline values: CDR1 MDHEN, CDR2 SYDVKM. The DNA for the CDR3 is TGTGCCAGCAGTCCTCACCCGGGACAGGGTCTGGGGGAGCAGTACTTC. The encoded protein is CASSPHPGQGLGEQYF.